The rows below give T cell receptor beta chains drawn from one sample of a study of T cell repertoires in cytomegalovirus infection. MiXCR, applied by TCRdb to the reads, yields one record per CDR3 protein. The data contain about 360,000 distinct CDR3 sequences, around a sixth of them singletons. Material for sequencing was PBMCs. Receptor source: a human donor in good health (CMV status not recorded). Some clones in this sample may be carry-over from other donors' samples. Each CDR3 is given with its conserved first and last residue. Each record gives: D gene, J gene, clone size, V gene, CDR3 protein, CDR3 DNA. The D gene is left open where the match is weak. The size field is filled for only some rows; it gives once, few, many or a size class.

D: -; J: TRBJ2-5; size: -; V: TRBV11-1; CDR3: CASSQGLTVKAETQYF; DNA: TGTGCCAGCAGCCAGGGTTTGACAGTGAAGGCAGAGACCCAGTACTTC
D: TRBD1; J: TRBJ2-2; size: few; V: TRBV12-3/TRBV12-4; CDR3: CASSLQGVAGELFF; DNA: TGTGCCAGCAGTTTACAGGGGGTGGCCGGGGAGCTGTTTTTT
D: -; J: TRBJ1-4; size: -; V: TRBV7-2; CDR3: CASSLGGATNEKLLF; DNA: TGTGCCAGCAGCTTAGGGGGTGCAACTAATGAAAAACTGTTGTTT
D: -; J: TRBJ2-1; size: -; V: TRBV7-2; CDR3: CASSLASWNEQFF; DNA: TGTGCCAGCAGCTTAGCTAGTTGGAATGAGCAGTTCTTC
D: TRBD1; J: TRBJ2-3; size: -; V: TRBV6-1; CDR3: CASSGWDRVGDGTQYF; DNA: TGTGCCAGCAGTGGGTGGGACAGGGTGGGGGACGGTACGCAGTATTTT
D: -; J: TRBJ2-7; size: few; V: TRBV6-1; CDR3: CASSRGTDHSYEQYF; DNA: TGTGCCAGCAGCCGGGGGACAGATCATTCCTACGAGCAGTACTTC
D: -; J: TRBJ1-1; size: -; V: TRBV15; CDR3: CATSNPRNTEAFF; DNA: TGTGCCACCAGCAACCCCCGTAACACTGAAGCTTTCTTT
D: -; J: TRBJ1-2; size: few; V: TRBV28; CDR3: CASSLGRLYGYTF; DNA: TGTGCCAGCAGTTTAGGACGTCTCTATGGCTACACCTTC
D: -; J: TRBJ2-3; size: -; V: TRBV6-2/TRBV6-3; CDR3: CASSYPVGDPDRDYFTDTQYF; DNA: TGTGCCAGCAGTTACCCGGTGGGGGACCCCGACAGGGACTACTTCACAGATACGCAGTATTTT
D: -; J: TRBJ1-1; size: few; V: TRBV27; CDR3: CASSLLAHTEAFF; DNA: TGTGCCAGCAGTTTATTGGCGCACACTGAAGCTTTCTTT
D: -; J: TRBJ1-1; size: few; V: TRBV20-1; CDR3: CSASYSWGVGTEAFF; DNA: TGCAGTGCTAGTTATTCGTGGGGGGTCGGCACTGAAGCTTTCTTT
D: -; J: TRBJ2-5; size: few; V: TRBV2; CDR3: CASSGLVETQYF; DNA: TGTGCCAGCAGTGGGTTGGTGGAGACCCAGTACTTC
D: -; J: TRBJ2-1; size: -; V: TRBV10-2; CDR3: CASSESYNEQFF; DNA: TGCGCCAGCAGTGAGTCCTACAATGAGCAGTTCTTC
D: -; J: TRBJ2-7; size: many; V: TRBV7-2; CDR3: CASSVSGTTYEQYF; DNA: TGTGCCAGCAGCGTATCCGGGACAACCTACGAGCAGTACTTC
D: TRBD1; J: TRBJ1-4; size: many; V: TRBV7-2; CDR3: CASKGAGEKLFF; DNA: TGTGCCAGCAAGGGGGCGGGGGAAAAACTGTTTTTT
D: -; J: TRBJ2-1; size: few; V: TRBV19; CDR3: CASRSFGRLVGEQFF; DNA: TGTGCCAGTAGATCCTTCGGCAGGCTCGTCGGTGAGCAGTTCTTC
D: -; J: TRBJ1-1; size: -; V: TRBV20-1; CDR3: CSARAVDKAAFF; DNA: TGCAGTGCTAGAGCCGTCGACAAGGCAGCTTTCTTT
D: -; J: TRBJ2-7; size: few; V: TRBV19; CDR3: CASSIQESYEQYF; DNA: TGTGCCAGTAGTATACAAGAAAGCTACGAGCAGTACTTC
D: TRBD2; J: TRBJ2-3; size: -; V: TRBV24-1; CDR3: CATMGGGTDTQYF; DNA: TGTGCCACCATGGGAGGGGGCACAGATACGCAGTATTTT
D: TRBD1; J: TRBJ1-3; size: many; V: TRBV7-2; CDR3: CASSLAPQGATGNTIYF; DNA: TGTGCCAGCAGCTTAGCGCCACAGGGGGCTACTGGAAACACCATATATTTT
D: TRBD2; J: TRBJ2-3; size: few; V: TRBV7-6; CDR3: CASTPSGGRPDTQYF; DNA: TGTGCCAGCACCCCTAGCGGGGGGCGCCCAGATACGCAGTATTTT
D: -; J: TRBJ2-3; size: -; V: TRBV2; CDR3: CASSEAEKPPITDTQYF; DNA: TGTGCCAGCAGTGAAGCGGAGAAGCCGCCCATCACAGATACGCAGTATTTT
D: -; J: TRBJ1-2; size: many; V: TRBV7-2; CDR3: CASSLATGYGYTF; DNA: TGTGCCAGCAGCTTAGCAACAGGATATGGCTACACCTTC
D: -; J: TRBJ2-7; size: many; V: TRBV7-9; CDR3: CASSLAVSYEQYF; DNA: TGTGCCAGCAGCTTAGCAGTATCCTACGAGCAGTACTTC
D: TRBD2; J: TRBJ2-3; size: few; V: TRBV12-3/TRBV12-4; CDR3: CASIASGRDTQYF; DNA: TGTGCCAGCATTGCTAGCGGGAGAGATACGCAGTATTTT
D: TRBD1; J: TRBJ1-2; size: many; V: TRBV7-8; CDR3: CASSLDRGLDGYTF; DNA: TGTGCCAGCAGCCTAGACAGGGGGCTAGATGGCTACACCTTC
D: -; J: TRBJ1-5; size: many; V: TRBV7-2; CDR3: CASSLDGRHNQPQHF; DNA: TGTGCCAGCAGCTTAGATGGGCGCCACAATCAGCCCCAGCATTTT
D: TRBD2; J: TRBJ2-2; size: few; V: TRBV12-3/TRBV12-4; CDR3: CASSFPWGTSHTGELFF; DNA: TGTGCCAGCAGTTTCCCTTGGGGGACTAGTCACACCGGGGAGCTGTTTTTT
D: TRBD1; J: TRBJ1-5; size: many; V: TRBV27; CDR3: CASSLRQGGQPQHF; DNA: TGTGCCAGCAGTTTACGACAGGGTGGGCAGCCCCAGCATTTT
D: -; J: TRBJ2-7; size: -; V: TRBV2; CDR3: CASRSPRPSQVYFYEQYF; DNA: TGTGCCAGCAGGAGCCCCCGGCCTAGCCAGGTTTACTTCTACGAGCAGTACTTC
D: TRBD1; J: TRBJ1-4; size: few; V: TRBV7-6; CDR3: CASSLTGAPNEKLFF; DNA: TGTGCCAGCAGCTTGACAGGGGCGCCTAATGAAAAACTGTTTTTT
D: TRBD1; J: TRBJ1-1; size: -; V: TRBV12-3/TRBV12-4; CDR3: CASSVTGGDTEAFF; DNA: TGTGCCAGCAGTGTGACAGGGGGGGACACTGAAGCTTTCTTT
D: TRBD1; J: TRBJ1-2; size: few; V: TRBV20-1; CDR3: CSASILGQAGGYTF; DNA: TGCAGTGCTAGCATATTGGGACAGGCGGGCGGCTACACCTTC
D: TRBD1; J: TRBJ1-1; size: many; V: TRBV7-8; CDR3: CASSKSRGPEAFF; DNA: TGTGCCAGCAGCAAGAGTAGGGGGCCGGAAGCTTTCTTT
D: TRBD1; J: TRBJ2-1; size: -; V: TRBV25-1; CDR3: CASSLTGGAYNEQFF; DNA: TGTGCCAGCAGCCTGACAGGGGGCGCGTACAATGAGCAGTTCTTC
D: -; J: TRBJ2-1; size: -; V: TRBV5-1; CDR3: CASSSWNGNDNEQFF; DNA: TGCGCCAGCAGTTCCTGGAATGGGAACGACAATGAGCAGTTCTTC
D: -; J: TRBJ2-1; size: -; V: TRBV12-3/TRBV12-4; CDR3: CASKGSGSSYNEQFF; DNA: TGTGCCAGCAAGGGAAGCGGAAGCTCCTACAATGAGCAGTTCTTC
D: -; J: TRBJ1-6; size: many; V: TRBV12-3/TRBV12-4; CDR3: CASSQDSNSPLHF; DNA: TGTGCCAGCAGTCAAGATAGCAATTCACCCCTCCACTTT
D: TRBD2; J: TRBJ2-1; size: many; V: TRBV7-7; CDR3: CASSAQGRASGEQFF; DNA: TGTGCCAGCAGCGCCCAGGGTAGGGCTAGCGGTGAGCAGTTCTTC
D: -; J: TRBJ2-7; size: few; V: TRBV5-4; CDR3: CASSHRARTEYEQYF; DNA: TGTGCCAGCAGCCACAGGGCCAGAACTGAGTACGAGCAGTACTTC
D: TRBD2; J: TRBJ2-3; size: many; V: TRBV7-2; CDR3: CASSLPGLGAGTQYF; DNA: TGTGCCAGCAGCTTACCGGGACTAGGAGCGGGTACGCAGTATTTT
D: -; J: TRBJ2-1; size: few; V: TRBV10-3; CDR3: CAIRTDGGLEQFF; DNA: TGTGCCATCAGGACGGATGGCGGGCTTGAGCAGTTCTTC
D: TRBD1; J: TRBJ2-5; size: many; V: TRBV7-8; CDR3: CASSLAPFGTAQETQYF; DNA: TGTGCCAGCAGCTTAGCCCCATTCGGGACAGCCCAAGAGACCCAGTACTTC
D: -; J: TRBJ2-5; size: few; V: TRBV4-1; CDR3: CASSQDYRPQETQYF; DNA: TGCGCCAGCAGCCAAGATTACCGGCCCCAAGAGACCCAGTACTTC
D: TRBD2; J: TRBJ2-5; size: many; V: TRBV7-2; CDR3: CASSRGEGETQYF; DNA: TGTGCCAGCAGCAGAGGGGAGGGAGAGACCCAGTACTTC
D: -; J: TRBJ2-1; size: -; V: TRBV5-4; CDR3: CASSWNSGGAYNEQFF; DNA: TGTGCCAGCAGCTGGAATAGTGGAGGGGCCTACAATGAGCAGTTCTTC
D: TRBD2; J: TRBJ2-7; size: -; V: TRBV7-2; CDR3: CASSPSGKSYEQYF; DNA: TGTGCCAGCAGCCCCAGCGGGAAATCCTACGAGCAGTACTTC
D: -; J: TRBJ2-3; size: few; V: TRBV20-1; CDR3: CSVERLSSTDTQYF; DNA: TGCAGTGTTGAGAGGCTGTCTAGCACAGATACGCAGTATTTT